This entry concerns a single T cell receptor (beta chain). The antigen remains undetermined. The repertoire was sequenced with immunoSEQ multiplex PCR; TCRdb's copy has only in-frame clones and lacks some. The top ten clones hold roughly 1.6% of a sample with about 190,000 clones, more than 70% of them seen once. This record comes from a study of cytomegalovirus exposure and HLA in healthy donors. Notes on the study in general: A few CMV-associated chains were confirmed in vitro to be specific for CMV antigens. Cytomegalovirus association was assigned to about 180 TCR beta chains.

The CDR3 spans 13 residues. CDR1 LGHNA and CDR2 YNFKEQ come from the germline V gene. Trimming pared 6 bases from V and 8 bases from J, leaving 16 bases between. This chain uses TRBV4-2 with TRBJ1-1, with D perhaps TRBD1 (6 bases). Material: PBMCs. This receptor was taken from a woman between 18 and 29 years old in good health and CMV-seronegative. The CDR3 DNA reads TGTGCCAGCAGACCCGCCGGGGGGGGCGAAGCTTTCTTT. Residues: CASRPAGGGEAFF.